These T cell receptor beta chains were read from a single sample in a study of HIV-infected patients and healthy controls. TCRdb fed the 5' RACE reads into MiXCR, producing one record per CDR3 protein. The repertoire includes 14,000 or so distinct CDR3 sequences, around 12% of them detected once, and approximately 40% sits in the top ten. The specimen comprised blood, sampled during antiretroviral therapy. These receptor sequences come from an adult with HIV infection. The donor label of this sample is uncertain. The CDR3 runs from the conserved cysteine through the conserved F or W. Each record gives: CDR3 protein, D gene, V gene. The D gene is left open where the match is weak.

CDR3aa: CASSLVLVEQYF
d_gene: NA
v_gene: TRBV5-6

CDR3aa: CASSDLGQGFTGELFF
d_gene: TRBD1
v_gene: TRBV25-1

CDR3aa: CASSYTGLAGGLGTDTQYF
d_gene: TRBD2
v_gene: TRBV6-6

CDR3aa: CASSLELNYEQYF
d_gene: NA
v_gene: TRBV28

CDR3aa: CASSNSGQIEKLFF
d_gene: NA
v_gene: TRBV18

CDR3aa: CASSDSARSTDTQYF
d_gene: NA
v_gene: TRBV6-4

CDR3aa: CASSYDPGLSYEQYF
d_gene: NA
v_gene: TRBV7-8

CDR3aa: CASSYSSREGGKDTQYF
d_gene: TRBD2
v_gene: TRBV6-6

CDR3aa: CASSLAVGGRARETQYF
d_gene: TRBD2
v_gene: TRBV7-2

CDR3aa: CSVKMGQMNTEAFF
d_gene: NA
v_gene: TRBV29-1

CDR3aa: CASSPSGGVLQYF
d_gene: TRBD2
v_gene: TRBV12-3/TRBV12-4